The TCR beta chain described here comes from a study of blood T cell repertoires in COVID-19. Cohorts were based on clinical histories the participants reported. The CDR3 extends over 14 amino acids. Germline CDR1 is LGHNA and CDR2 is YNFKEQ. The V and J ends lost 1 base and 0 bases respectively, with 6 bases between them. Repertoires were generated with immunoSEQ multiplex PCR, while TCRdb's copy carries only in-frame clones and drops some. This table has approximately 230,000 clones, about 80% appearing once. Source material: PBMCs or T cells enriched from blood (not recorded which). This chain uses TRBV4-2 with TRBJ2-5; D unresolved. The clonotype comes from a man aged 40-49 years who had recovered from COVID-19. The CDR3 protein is CASSQVTDQETQYF. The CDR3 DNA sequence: TGTGCCAGCAGCCAAGTTACGGACCAAGAGACCCAGTACTTC.